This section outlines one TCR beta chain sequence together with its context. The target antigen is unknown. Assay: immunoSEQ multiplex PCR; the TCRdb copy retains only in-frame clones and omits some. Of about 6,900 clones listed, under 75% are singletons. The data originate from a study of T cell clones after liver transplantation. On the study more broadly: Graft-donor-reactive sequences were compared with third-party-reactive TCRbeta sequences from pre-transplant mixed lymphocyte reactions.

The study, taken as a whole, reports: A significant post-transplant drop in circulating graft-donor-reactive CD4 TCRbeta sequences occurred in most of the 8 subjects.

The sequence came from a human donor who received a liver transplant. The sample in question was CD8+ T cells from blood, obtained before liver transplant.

CDR3 bases: TGCGCCAGCAGCCGAGACCTAGCGGGAGGCCAAGAGACCCAGTACTTC. It codes for CASSRDLAGGQETQYF. The chain employs TRBV5-1 and TRBJ2-5, with 11 bases identical to TRBD2. CDR3 length: 16 residues. Germline loops: CDR1 SGHRS, CDR2 YFSETQ. The V segment lost 4 bases and the J segment 1 base; nucleotides outside the gene matches: 6. Together with reference TRBV5-1 and TRBJ2-5, the CDR3 gives the full variable domain: KAGVTQTPRYLIKTRGQQVTLSCSPISGHRSVSWYQQTPGQGLQFLFEYFSETQRNKGNFPGRFSGRQFSNSRSEMNVSTLELGDSALYLCASSRDLAGGQETQYFGPGTRLLVL.